The 5 T cell receptor beta chains given below trace back to one sample, sequenced in a study of blood T cell repertoires in COVID-19 (dated by TCRdb to the early 2020s). Library method: the immunoSEQ multiplex PCR assay. TCRdb limited this immuneACCESS table to in-frame rearrangements with V and J called. A share of clones is missing; checked studies link under half to unresolved V genes, and the rest is unexplained. Recorded for this sample are 250,000 to 300,000 clones; around nine tenths of them occurred a single time. The ten largest account for under 2.5% of the sample. The sample comprised peripheral blood. Source of these receptors: a man between 45 and 60 years old with acute or convalescent COVID-19.

J is TRBJ1-4 and V is TRBV3-1 (or the pseudogene TRBV3-2); no reliable D call. The CDR3 has 15 residues. Germline CDR1 LGHDT, CDR2 YNNKEL (reference sequence). The V and J ends lost 4 bases and 7 bases respectively, with 16 bases between them. The CDR3 DNA sequence: TGTGCCAGCAGCCGCTTAGGGAGAGGAGGTGAAAAACTGTTTTTT. Its translation: CASSRLGRGGEKLFF.

V usage is TRBV30 and J usage is TRBJ2-4; D might be TRBD1 (7 bases). The CDR3 totals 18 residues. Germline assignment: CDR1 GTSNPN and CDR2 SVGIG (reference sequence). The V gene lost 1 base and the J gene lost 0 bases, with 19 bases spanning the gap. Here the CDR3 reads CAWSGGTEGTLAKNIQYF. Here the CDR3 DNA reads TGTGCCTGGAGTGGCGGGACAGAGGGGACATTAGCCAAAAACATTCAGTACTTC. Complete variable domain (other parts from reference TRBV30 and TRBJ2-4): SQTIHQWPATLVQPVGSPLSLECTVEGTSNPNLYWYRQAAGRGLQLLFYSVGIGQISSEVPQNLSASRPQDRQFILSSKKLLLSDSGFYLCAWSGGTEGTLAKNIQYFGAGTRLSVL.

The chain has TRBV7-3 and TRBJ1-5; TRBD1 is a possible D gene (6 bases). The V end lost 9 bases, the J end lost 4 bases, and 13 bases lay between the germline ends. The V gene's germline CDR1 is SGHTA and CDR2 FQGTGA. The CDR3 contains 13 residues. The DNA for the CDR3 is TGTGCCAGTTCCGGGGGGGCGAATCAGCCCCAGCATTTT. Its translation is CASSGGANQPQHF. Based on the CDR3 plus reference TRBV7-3 and TRBJ1-5, the full variable domain is GAGVSQTPSNKVTEKGKYVELRCDPISGHTALYWYRQSLGQGPEFLIYFQGTGAADDSGLPNDRFFAVRPEGSVSTLKIQRTERGDSAVYLCASSGGANQPQHFGDGTRLSIL.

The CDR3 sequence is CASSTRQGGYEQYF. The CDR3 DNA is TGTGCCAGCAGCACCCGACAGGGTGGCTACGAGCAGTACTTC. The V call is TRBV7-2, the J call TRBJ2-7; 7 bases are shared with TRBD1. This CDR3 has 14 residues. J gave up 3 bases and V 5 bases, and 7 bases lay outside the gene matches. CDR1 and CDR2 (germline): SGHTA, FQGNSA.

This chain connects TRBV7-6 to TRBJ2-2; the match to TRBD1 covers 7 bases. Germline V gene sequence: CDR1 SGHVS, CDR2 FNYEAQ. V dropped 5 bases and J dropped 6; count of bases not matched to a gene: 12. The CDR3 runs to 16 residues. The CDR3 loop is CASSARGPEISGELFF. CDR3 DNA: TGTGCCAGCAGCGCAAGGGGGCCAGAAATCTCCGGGGAGCTGTTTTTT. Based on the CDR3 plus reference TRBV7-6 and TRBJ2-2, the full variable domain is GAGVSQSPRYKVTKRGQDVALRCDPISGHVSLYWYRQALGQGPEFLTYFNYEAQQDKSGLPNDRFSAERPEGSISTLTIQRTEQRDSAMYRCASSARGPEISGELFFGEGSRLTVL.